This T cell receptor (beta chain) is from a study of blood T cell repertoires in COVID-19. Whole-study context: There were acute and convalescent COVID-19 samples, and they came from the United States, Italy and Spain. T cells, B-cell-depleted T cells, or PBMCs provided the cDNA or gDNA that served as material.

As originally analysed: From reference gene primer amplification, estimates of nucleated cell counts were derived. Data came from immunoSEQ multiplex PCR; TCRdb stores just in-frame clones and leaves some out. V and J calls and clone size are those listed in that table; D and trimming were worked out from the DNA. The repertoire holds fewer than 65,000 clones, with about 90% as singletons. CDR1 and CDR2 from the germline V gene are WNHNN and SYGVQD (reference sequence). This CDR3 contains 14 residues. V was cut by 2 bases and J by 2 bases, with 8 bases left in between. V gene TRBV10-1 combines with J gene TRBJ2-3, with a possible D match to TRBD2 (5 bases). The receptor was isolated from a human donor with acute or convalescent COVID-19. The donor label of this sample is uncertain. Sequences were obtained from peripheral blood. The CDR3 nucleotides are TGCGCCAGCAGTGAGACACTAGTCACAGATACGCAGTATTTT. This codes for CASSETLVTDTQYF.